This TCR beta chain is from a study of blood T cell repertoires in COVID-19. Looking at the study overall: Donors in the United States, Italy and Spain gave samples during acute or convalescent COVID-19. PBMCs, B-cell-depleted T cells, or T cells were the source of the cDNA or gDNA that made up the material.

Original processing methods: From reference gene primer amplification, estimates of nucleated cell counts were derived. Method: immunoSEQ multiplex PCR; TCRdb's copy keeps in-frame clones and lacks some. The V and J calls and clone size come from that table; D and trimming were worked out from the DNA. Here the sample spans hundreds of thousands of clones, 87% being singletons. The CDR3 runs to 12 residues. The germline V gene encodes CDR1 SGHTA and CDR2 FQGNSA. The V gene lost 1 base and the J gene lost 5 bases, with 5 bases spanning the gap. The sequence was obtained from a woman aged 18 to 35 who had recovered from COVID-19. Sequencing was done on a sample of peripheral blood. V and J are TRBV7-2 and TRBJ2-5, with D uncertain. CDR3 DNA sequence: TGTGCCAGCAGCTTAGTTCGGGAGACCCAGTACTTC. This codes for CASSLVRETQYF. Full variable domain (missing parts from reference TRBV7-2 and TRBJ2-5): GAGVSQSPSNKVTEKGKDVELRCDPISGHTALYWYRQSLGQGLEFLIYFQGNSAPDKSGLPSDRFSAERTGGSVSTLTIQRTQQEDSAVYLCASSLVRETQYFGPGTRLLVL.